A selection of T cell receptor beta chains follows, all from one sample in a study of cytomegalovirus exposure and HLA in healthy donors. TCRdb's copy holds only in-frame clones and misses some; the assay was immunoSEQ multiplex PCR. The sample carries 65,000 to 95,000 clones, around 78% recorded once. Sequencing input: PBMCs. The receptors stem from a male donor in good health and CMV-seropositive. Both conserved end residues are part of each CDR3. D genes are given only for firm matches. Clone size is shown for a subset of rows, as once, few, many or a class of expanded clone.

d_call clone_size j_call v_call cdr3_nt cdr3_aa
. . TRBJ1-5 TRBV19 TGTGCCAGTAGTATAGCAAATAGCAATCAGCCCCAGCATTTT CASSIANSNQPQHF
TRBD2 . TRBJ2-3 TRBV5-1 TGCGCCAGCAGCCCACCGGGACTAGCGGGCACAGATACGCAGTATTTT CASSPPGLAGTDTQYF
. once TRBJ1-2 TRBV28 TGTGCCAGCCCTTTTCCCGCAGGAAACTATGGCTACACCTTC CASPFPAGNYGYTF
TRBD1 . TRBJ2-7 TRBV5-6 TGTGCCAGCAGCCAAGGGGGCCTCGATTACGAGCAGTACTTC CASSQGGLDYEQYF
. . TRBJ2-3 TRBV5-1 TGCGCCAGCAGCCGGACTCGCACAGATACGCAGTATTTT CASSRTRTDTQYF
. . TRBJ2-5 TRBV7-2 TGTGCCAGCAGCGCGGAGAATCAAGAGACCCAGTACTTC CASSAENQETQYF
TRBD1 . TRBJ2-7 TRBV20-1 TGCAGCGGACAGGGGAGCTACGAGCAGTACTTC CSGQGSYEQYF
. . TRBJ2-5 TRBV7-2 TGTGCCAGCAGCTCGATTCCGGGAGCTCAAGAGACCCAGTACTTC CASSSIPGAQETQYF
TRBD2 . TRBJ2-7 TRBV7-2 TGTGCCAGCAGCCAACGCCCGGGGGGCTACGAGCAGTACTTC CASSQRPGGYEQYF
. . TRBJ1-6 TRBV6-5 TGTGCCAGCAGTTACGGGCAGATTCAGGGTCCCCTCCACTTT CASSYGQIQGPLHF
. . TRBJ2-7 TRBV2 TGTGCCAGCAGTTCCGGGACTGGAACCTACGAGCAGTACTTC CASSSGTGTYEQYF
. once TRBJ2-7 TRBV27 TGTGCCAGCAGCTCGTCGCAGGGGTGGCGATCGTTCTACGAGCAGTACTTC CASSSSQGWRSFYEQYF
. . TRBJ1-5 TRBV5-1 TGCGCCAGCAGTGGGGATTGGGGCCAGCCCCAGCATTTT CASSGDWGQPQHF
TRBD1 . TRBJ2-7 TRBV27 TGTGCCAGCAGTTTATTTTCGCTCCGGGACAGTGGGATGCGGCAGTACTTC CASSLFSLRDSGMRQYF
. . TRBJ2-3 TRBV28 TGTGCCAGTAGGAGGATAGCAGATACGCAGTATTTT CASRRIADTQYF
. . TRBJ2-7 TRBV28 TGTGCCAGCAGTCCTTGGACTTCTTCCTACGAGCAGTACTTC CASSPWTSSYEQYF
. . TRBJ2-7 TRBV28 TGTGCCAGCACCCTCGGGGGAACGGGCAACGAGCAGTACTTC CASTLGGTGNEQYF
. . TRBJ1-2 TRBV11-2 TGTGCCAGCAGCTTAGGTGGCAGGGTCTATGGCTACACCTTC CASSLGGRVYGYTF
TRBD1 . TRBJ1-6 TRBV5-6 TGTGCCAGCAGCCAGCAGGGGGCGCCTAATTCACCCCTCCACTTT CASSQQGAPNSPLHF
. . TRBJ1-1 TRBV4-2 TGTGCCAGCAGCCACCCCCAGGGTGGATTCACTGAAGCTTTCTTT CASSHPQGGFTEAFF
. . TRBJ2-7 TRBV4-1 TGCGCCAGCAGCCTGGGACTCGGGTGGTACGAGCAGTACTTC CASSLGLGWYEQYF
. . TRBJ2-1 TRBV5-5 TGTGCCAGCAGCCCCCTCCGGGGTAGCGTCTATGAGCAGTTCTTC CASSPLRGSVYEQFF
. few TRBJ2-3 TRBV7-6 TGTGCCAGCAGCTCTGGCACAGATACGCAGTATTTT CASSSGTDTQYF
TRBD1 few TRBJ1-1 TRBV7-9 TGTGCCAGCAGCTTAAGCGGGACAGGGTTAGCTTTCTTT CASSLSGTGLAFF
. . TRBJ1-5 TRBV28 TGTGCCAGCAGTTTATCAAGAGACAATCAGCCCCAGCATTTT CASSLSRDNQPQHF
TRBD1 . TRBJ1-5 TRBV28 TGTGCCAGCAGTCCCGGGACAGGGACGGGTTCCGGCAATCAGCCCCAGCATTTT CASSPGTGTGSGNQPQHF
. . TRBJ2-1 TRBV5-4 TGTGCCAGCAGCTTGGTTAGCTCTGAGCAGTTCTTC CASSLVSSEQFF
TRBD1 . TRBJ1-5 TRBV2 TGTGCCAGCAGCTCCGGACAGGGAGGAGGCAATCAGCCCCAGCATTTT CASSSGQGGGNQPQHF
TRBD2 . TRBJ2-7 TRBV5-1 TGCGCCAGCAGCTTTAACGGGGGGACTGATTCTTCCTACGGGCAGTACTTC CASSFNGGTDSSYGQYF
TRBD1 . TRBJ2-3 TRBV5-1 TGCGCCAGCAGCTTGGGACAGGGAAGCACAGATACGCAGTATTTT CASSLGQGSTDTQYF
. . TRBJ2-5 TRBV7-2 TGTGCCAGCAGCAGTAATCCGTCTCGAGGGCGCGAGACCCAGTACTTC CASSSNPSRGRETQYF
. . TRBJ2-3 TRBV14 TGTGCCAGCAGCTTCAGGGCAATTGATCGCACAGATACGCAGTATTTT CASSFRAIDRTDTQYF
TRBD1 . TRBJ2-7 TRBV7-9 TGTTCTAGCAGCTTAGAACAGGGGGCCTACGAGCAGTACTTC CSSSLEQGAYEQYF
. . TRBJ2-2 TRBV30 TGTGCCTGGAGGGATACAGGGATAGACACCGGGGAGCTGTTTTTT CAWRDTGIDTGELFF
. . TRBJ1-2 TRBV29-1 TGCAGCGTTGAAGATCTAGCCCTCTATGGCTACACCTTC CSVEDLALYGYTF
. . TRBJ2-7 TRBV4-2 TGTGCCAGCAGCCAAGAAGGCGGGACGGGCTCCTACGAGCAGTACTTC CASSQEGGTGSYEQYF
TRBD1 . TRBJ1-5 TRBV30 TGTGCCTGGCAGGGGGAAGGGCAGCCCCAGCATTTT CAWQGEGQPQHF
TRBD1 medium-sized TRBJ1-4 TRBV5-4 TGTGCCAGCAGCCCGGCCGGGACAGGGGGCCACGAAAAACTGTTTTTT CASSPAGTGGHEKLFF
. once TRBJ1-5 TRBV5-8 TGTGCCAGCTCCCAGGGTAGGGTATCTCAGCCCCAGCATTTT CASSQGRVSQPQHF
. . TRBJ1-1 TRBV6-5 TGTGCCAGCAGTTACCCCGGAAGTGGGAGAAACACTGAAGCTTTCTTT CASSYPGSGRNTEAFF
. . TRBJ2-1 TRBV5-1 TGCGCCAGCAGCAGAGGAGGAACCTTCAATGAGCAGTTCTTC CASSRGGTFNEQFF
TRBD1 . TRBJ2-7 TRBV11-2 TGTGCCAGCAGCTTAGCCTCCGCCGGGACAGGGGTCTACGAGCAGTACTTC CASSLASAGTGVYEQYF
TRBD1 . TRBJ2-5 TRBV4-2 TGTGCCAGCAGCCCTGGACAGGGCCAAGAGACCCAGTACTTC CASSPGQGQETQYF
. once TRBJ1-1 TRBV5-1 TGCGCCAGCAGCTTGGGACGGGAGAACACTGAAGCTTTCTTT CASSLGRENTEAFF
. once TRBJ1-2 TRBV28 TGTGCCAGCAGTTTTGGGGGCAGCGGCTACACCTTC CASSFGGSGYTF
TRBD2 . TRBJ2-1 TRBV5-1 TGCGCCAGCAGCCTCGCGGGGGATGAGCAGTTCTTC CASSLAGDEQFF
TRBD2 . TRBJ2-7 TRBV9 TGTGCCAGCAGCGTAGCTAGCGGGGGGGCCTACGAGCAGTACTTC CASSVASGGAYEQYF
. . TRBJ2-7 TRBV4-2 TGTGCCAGCAGCCAAGCGGACAGAGACTACGAGCAGTACTTC CASSQADRDYEQYF
. . TRBJ1-5 TRBV28 TGTGCCAGCAGTTTACGGGGAGCCCAGCCCCAGCATTTT CASSLRGAQPQHF
. . TRBJ2-3 TRBV4-2 TGTGCCAGCAGCACCATGAGGGGGTCTCAGGATTACACAGATACGCAGTATTTT CASSTMRGSQDYTDTQYF
TRBD1 . TRBJ1-6 TRBV11-2 TGTGCCAGCAGCCACTTGAGGGGAGGCCACAGGGGGTATCATTCACCCCTCCACTTT CASSHLRGGHRGYHSPLHF
. . TRBJ2-1 TRBV5-4 TGTGCCAGCAGCTTAGGATTGGGCCCCCCCAAGTTCTTC CASSLGLGPPKFF
TRBD1 few TRBJ1-1 TRBV10-3 TGTGCCATAAGGACAGGGGACACTGAAGCTTTCTTT CAIRTGDTEAFF
. . TRBJ2-5 TRBV6-1 TGTGCCAGCAGTGTCGGAGAGACCCAGTACTTC CASSVGETQYF
. . TRBJ1-1 TRBV7-8 TGTGCCAGCAGCTACGGGACAACGAACACTGAAGCTTTCTTT CASSYGTTNTEAFF
. . TRBJ1-1 TRBV2 TGTGCCAGCAGTGAAGCGCAGGGTTGGACTGAAGCTTTCTTT CASSEAQGWTEAFF
. . TRBJ1-2 TRBV5-6 TGTGCCAGCAGCTTGGGCAGGGTGGACTATGGCTACACCTTC CASSLGRVDYGYTF
TRBD2 . TRBJ2-2 TRBV28 TGTGCCAGCAGCCGGGTAGCGGGGGGGCGCACCGGGGAGCTGTTTTTT CASSRVAGGRTGELFF
TRBD1 . TRBJ1-2 TRBV6-1 TGTGCCAGCACAGGGACAGGGGTTGGCTACACCTTC CASTGTGVGYTF
. few TRBJ1-3 TRBV9 TGTGCCAGCAGCGCTCAGGGCTCGTATAGAAACACCATATATTTT CASSAQGSYRNTIYF